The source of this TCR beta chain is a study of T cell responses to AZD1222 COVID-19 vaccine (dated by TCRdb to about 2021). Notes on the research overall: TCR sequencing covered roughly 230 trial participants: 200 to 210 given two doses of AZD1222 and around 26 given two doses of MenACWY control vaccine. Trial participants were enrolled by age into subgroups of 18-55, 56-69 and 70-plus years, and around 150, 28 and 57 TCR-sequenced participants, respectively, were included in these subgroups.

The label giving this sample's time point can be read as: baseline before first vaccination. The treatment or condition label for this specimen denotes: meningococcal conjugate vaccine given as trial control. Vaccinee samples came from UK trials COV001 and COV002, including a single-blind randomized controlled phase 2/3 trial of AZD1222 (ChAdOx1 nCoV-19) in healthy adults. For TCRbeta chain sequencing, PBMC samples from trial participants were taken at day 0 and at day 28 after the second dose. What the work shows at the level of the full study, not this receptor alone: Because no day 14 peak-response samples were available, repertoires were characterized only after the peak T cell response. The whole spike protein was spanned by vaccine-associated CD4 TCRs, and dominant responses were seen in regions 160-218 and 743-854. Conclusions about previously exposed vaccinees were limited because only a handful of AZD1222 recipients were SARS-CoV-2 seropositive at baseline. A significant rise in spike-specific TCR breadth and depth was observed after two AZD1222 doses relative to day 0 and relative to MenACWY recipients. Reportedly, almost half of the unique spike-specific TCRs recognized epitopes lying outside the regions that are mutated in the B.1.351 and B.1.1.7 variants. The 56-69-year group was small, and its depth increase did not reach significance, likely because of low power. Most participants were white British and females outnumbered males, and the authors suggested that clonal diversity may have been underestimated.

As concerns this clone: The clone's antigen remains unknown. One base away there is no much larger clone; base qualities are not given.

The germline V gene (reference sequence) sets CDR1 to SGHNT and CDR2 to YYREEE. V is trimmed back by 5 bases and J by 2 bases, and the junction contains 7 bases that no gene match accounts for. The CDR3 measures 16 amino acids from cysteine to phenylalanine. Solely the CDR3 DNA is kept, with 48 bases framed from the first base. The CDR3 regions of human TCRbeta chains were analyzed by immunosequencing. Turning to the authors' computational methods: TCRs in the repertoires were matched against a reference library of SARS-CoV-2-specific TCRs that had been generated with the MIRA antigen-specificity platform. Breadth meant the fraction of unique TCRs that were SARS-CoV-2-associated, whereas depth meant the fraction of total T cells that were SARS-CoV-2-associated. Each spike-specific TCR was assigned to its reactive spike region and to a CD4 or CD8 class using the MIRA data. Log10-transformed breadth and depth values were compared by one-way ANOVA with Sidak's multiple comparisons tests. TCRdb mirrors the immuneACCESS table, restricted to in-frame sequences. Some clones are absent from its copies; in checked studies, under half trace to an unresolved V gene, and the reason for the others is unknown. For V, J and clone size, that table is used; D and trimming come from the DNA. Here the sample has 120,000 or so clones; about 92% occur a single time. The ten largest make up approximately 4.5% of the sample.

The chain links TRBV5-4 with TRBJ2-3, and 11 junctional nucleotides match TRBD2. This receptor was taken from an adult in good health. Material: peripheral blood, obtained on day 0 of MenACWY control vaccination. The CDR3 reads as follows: CASSPRLAGNTDTQYF. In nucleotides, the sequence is TGTGCCAGCAGTCCCCGACTAGCGGGAAACACAGATACGCAGTATTTT. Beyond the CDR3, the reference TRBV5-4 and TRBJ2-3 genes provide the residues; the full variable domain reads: ETGVTQSPTHLIKTRGQQVTLRCSSQSGHNTVSWYQQALGQGPQFIFQYYREEENGRGNFPPRFSGLQFPNYSSELNVNALELDDSALYLCASSPRLAGNTDTQYFGPGTRLTVL.